This T cell receptor beta chain was captured in a study of shared clonotypes between healthy human individuals. Sequencing was performed with immunoSEQ multiplex PCR; in TCRdb, only in-frame clones are kept and a portion is missing. The top ten hold under 2% of the sample, which has about 2.1 million clones, 93% seen once. CD45RO-negative CD8 cells positively selected for CCR7 made up the naive population, which excluded terminally differentiated effector memory CD45RA+ cells. The CDR3 loop spans 15 amino acids. Germline CDR1 SGHDT, CDR2 YYEEEE. With 3 bases removed from V and 4 bases from J, the gap between germline ends came to 16 bases.

This clonotype was obtained from a man aged 18-30 years in good health. Some clones in this sample may be carry-over from other donors' samples. Sequencing used naive CD8+ T cells from PBMCs. The rearrangement uses TRBV5-6 and TRBJ1-1; D is ambiguous. CDR3 sequence (DNA): TGTGCCAGCAGCTACCGCCCGGAGGCGGGCACTGAAGCTTTCTTT. It codes for CASSYRPEAGTEAFF.